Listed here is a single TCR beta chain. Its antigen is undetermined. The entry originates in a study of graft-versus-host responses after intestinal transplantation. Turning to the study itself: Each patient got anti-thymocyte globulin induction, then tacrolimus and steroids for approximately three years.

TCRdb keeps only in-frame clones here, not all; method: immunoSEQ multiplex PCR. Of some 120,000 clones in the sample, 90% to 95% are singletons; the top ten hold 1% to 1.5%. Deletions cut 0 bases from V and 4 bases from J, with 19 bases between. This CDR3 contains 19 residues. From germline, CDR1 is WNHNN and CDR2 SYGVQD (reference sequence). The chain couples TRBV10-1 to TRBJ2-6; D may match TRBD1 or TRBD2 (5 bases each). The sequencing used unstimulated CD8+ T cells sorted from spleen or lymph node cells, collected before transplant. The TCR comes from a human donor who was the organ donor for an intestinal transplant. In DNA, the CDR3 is TGCGCCAGCAGTGAGTCCGGGACGGGGCCATGGGCAGGGGCCAACGTCCTGACTTTC. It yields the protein CASSESGTGPWAGANVLTF.